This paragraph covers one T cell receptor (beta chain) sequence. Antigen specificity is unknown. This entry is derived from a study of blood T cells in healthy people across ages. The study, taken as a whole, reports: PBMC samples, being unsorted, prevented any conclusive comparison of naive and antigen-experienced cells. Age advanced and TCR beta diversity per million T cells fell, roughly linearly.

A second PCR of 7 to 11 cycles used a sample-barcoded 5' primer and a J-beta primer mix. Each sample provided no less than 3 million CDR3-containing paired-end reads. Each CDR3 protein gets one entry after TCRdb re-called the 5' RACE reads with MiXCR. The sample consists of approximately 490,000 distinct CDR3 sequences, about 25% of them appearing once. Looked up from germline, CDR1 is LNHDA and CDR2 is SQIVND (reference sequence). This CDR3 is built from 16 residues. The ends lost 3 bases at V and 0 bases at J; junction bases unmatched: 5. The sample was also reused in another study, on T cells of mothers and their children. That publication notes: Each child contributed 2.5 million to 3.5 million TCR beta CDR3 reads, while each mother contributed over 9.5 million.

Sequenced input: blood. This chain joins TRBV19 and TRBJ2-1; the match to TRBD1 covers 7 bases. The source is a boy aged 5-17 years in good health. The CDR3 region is CASSIPTGSSYNEQFF. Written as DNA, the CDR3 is TGTGCCAGTAGTATCCCGACAGGGAGCTCCTACAATGAGCAGTTCTTC.